This is a list of T cell receptor beta chains from one sample in a study of blood T cells in healthy people across ages. A single record per CDR3 protein comes from TCRdb applying MiXCR to the 5' RACE reads. The sample yields about 1,600,000 distinct CDR3 sequences, 40% to 50% seen once. The sequencing sample was made of blood. These receptors all stem from a young woman in good health. The CDR3 runs from the conserved cysteine through the conserved F or W. Each record gives: CDR3 protein, CDR3 DNA, D gene, clone size, J gene, V gene. The D gene is left open where the match is weak. Rows may omit the clone size; those that give it use once, few, many or a size class.

CDR3: CASSWGGNNEQFF
DNA: TGTGCCAGCAGTTGGGGAGGGAACAATGAGCAGTTCTTC
D: TRBD2
size: NA
J: TRBJ2-1
V: TRBV28

CDR3: CASSVQVHNNSPLHF
DNA: TGTGCCAGCAGCGTACAGGTCCATAATAATTCACCCCTCCACTTT
D: NA
size: NA
J: TRBJ1-6
V: TRBV6-5

CDR3: CASSLDTDNEQYF
DNA: TGTGCCAGCAGTTTAGACACTGACAATGAGCAGTACTTC
D: NA
size: NA
J: TRBJ2-7
V: TRBV28

CDR3: CASSYARGSTDTQYF
DNA: TGTGCCAGCAGTTACGCCAGGGGGAGCACAGATACGCAGTATTTT
D: TRBD1
size: NA
J: TRBJ2-3
V: TRBV6-6

CDR3: CASSQDALKAYNKQFF
DNA: TGCGCCAGCAGCCAAGATGCCCTGAAAGCCTACAATAAGCAGTTCTTC
D: NA
size: NA
J: TRBJ2-1
V: TRBV4-1

CDR3: CASSRDRGRPEKLFF
DNA: TGTGCCAGCAGCAGGGACAGGGGGCGGCCTGAAAAACTGTTTTTT
D: TRBD1
size: NA
J: TRBJ1-4
V: TRBV7-8

CDR3: CAIRKDGNSNQPQHF
DNA: TGTGCCATCAGAAAAGACGGAAATAGCAATCAGCCCCAGCATTTT
D: NA
size: few
J: TRBJ1-5
V: TRBV10-3

CDR3: CANSLMSGGAKNIQYF
DNA: TGTGCCAACAGCTTAATGTCCGGTGGGGCCAAAAACATTCAGTACTTC
D: NA
size: NA
J: TRBJ2-4
V: TRBV7-6

CDR3: CATSDRTADTQYF
DNA: TGTGCCACCAGTGATCGTACCGCAGATACGCAGTATTTT
D: NA
size: NA
J: TRBJ2-3
V: TRBV24-1

CDR3: CASSESPGTPLHF
DNA: TGTGCCAGCAGCGAATCGCCTGGGACACCCCTCCACTTT
D: NA
size: NA
J: TRBJ1-6
V: TRBV16

CDR3: CSVARPDSSYNEQFF
DNA: TGCAGCGTCGCCCGCCCGGACAGCTCCTACAATGAGCAGTTCTTC
D: NA
size: NA
J: TRBJ2-1
V: TRBV29-1

CDR3: CASSAGVRDYEQYF
DNA: TGTGCCAGCAGTGCTGGGGTACGAGACTACGAGCAGTACTTC
D: NA
size: NA
J: TRBJ2-7
V: TRBV6-6

CDR3: CASSTGSAGRETQYF
DNA: TGTGCCAGCAGTACCGGGTCGGCAGGGCGAGAGACCCAGTACTTC
D: NA
size: NA
J: TRBJ2-5
V: TRBV6-5

CDR3: CSASAARAFPDTQYF
DNA: TGCAGTGCTAGCGCCGCCAGGGCGTTCCCAGATACGCAGTATTTT
D: NA
size: few
J: TRBJ2-3
V: TRBV20-1

CDR3: CASSLGQGPNYEQYF
DNA: TGTGCCAGCAGCTTAGGGCAGGGCCCGAACTACGAGCAGTACTTC
D: NA
size: NA
J: TRBJ2-7
V: TRBV7-2

CDR3: CSARSRGWGEAFF
DNA: TGCAGTGCTAGATCCAGAGGGTGGGGTGAAGCTTTCTTT
D: NA
size: NA
J: TRBJ1-1
V: TRBV20-1

CDR3: CASSSYQDYNEQFF
DNA: TGTGCCAGCAGCTCCTATCAGGATTACAATGAGCAGTTCTTC
D: NA
size: once
J: TRBJ2-1
V: TRBV7-2

CDR3: CASSLSGLEPYNEQFF
DNA: TGTGCCAGCAGTTTAAGCGGACTGGAGCCTTACAATGAGCAGTTCTTC
D: NA
size: NA
J: TRBJ2-1
V: TRBV27

CDR3: CATLTGARAFF
DNA: TGTGCCACCTTGACGGGGGCCCGGGCTTTCTTT
D: NA
size: NA
J: TRBJ1-1
V: TRBV19

CDR3: CASKLSGGKRFF
DNA: TGTGCCAGCAAATTAAGCGGGGGAAAAAGGTTCTTC
D: TRBD2
size: once
J: TRBJ2-1
V: TRBV2

CDR3: CSARVEGHEGYTF
DNA: TGCAGTGCTAGAGTTGAAGGGCATGAGGGCTACACCTTC
D: NA
size: few
J: TRBJ1-2
V: TRBV20-1

CDR3: CSVSGTSGRDSSYNEQFF
DNA: TGCAGTGTTTCCGGGACTAGCGGGAGGGATAGCTCCTACAATGAGCAGTTCTTC
D: TRBD2
size: NA
J: TRBJ2-1
V: TRBV20-1

CDR3: CASGLPGQGNYGYTF
DNA: TGTGCTAGTGGTTTGCCAGGACAGGGAAACTATGGCTACACCTTC
D: TRBD1
size: NA
J: TRBJ1-2
V: TRBV12-5

CDR3: CASSQGGIQPQHF
DNA: TGTGCCAGCAGCCAAGGGGGAATTCAGCCCCAGCATTTT
D: NA
size: few
J: TRBJ1-5
V: TRBV3-1

CDR3: CASSYPTGGSYNEQFF
DNA: TGTGCCAGCAGTTACCCGACAGGGGGCTCCTACAATGAGCAGTTCTTC
D: TRBD1
size: NA
J: TRBJ2-1
V: TRBV6-6

CDR3: CASSGGFAENIQYF
DNA: TGTGCCAGCAGTGGGGGATTCGCCGAAAACATTCAGTACTTC
D: NA
size: NA
J: TRBJ2-4
V: TRBV2

CDR3: CASTSLYGLLTYEQYF
DNA: TGTGCCAGCACCTCCCTTTATGGACTCCTAACCTACGAGCAGTACTTC
D: NA
size: few
J: TRBJ2-7
V: TRBV6-2/TRBV6-3

CDR3: CAWSSGTSGPDTQYF
DNA: TGTGCCTGGAGTTCCGGGACTAGCGGGCCTGATACGCAGTATTTT
D: TRBD2
size: NA
J: TRBJ2-3
V: TRBV30

CDR3: CASSLGAGRVYEQYF
DNA: TGTGCCAGCAGCTTAGGGGCAGGGCGTGTGTACGAGCAGTACTTC
D: NA
size: NA
J: TRBJ2-7
V: TRBV7-9

CDR3: CSVLLGGSGDTQYF
DNA: TGCAGCGTTCTTTTAGGAGGGAGTGGAGATACGCAGTATTTT
D: NA
size: NA
J: TRBJ2-3
V: TRBV29-1

CDR3: CSVVLDSNSDSPLHF
DNA: TGCAGCGTTGTCCTAGACAGTAATTCAGATTCACCCCTCCACTTT
D: NA
size: NA
J: TRBJ1-6
V: TRBV29-1

CDR3: CASRTTGDGCYEQYF
DNA: TGTGCCAGCAGAACGACAGGGGATGGGTGCTACGAGCAGTACTTC
D: TRBD1
size: NA
J: TRBJ2-7
V: TRBV27

CDR3: CASSPIGLSLEQYF
DNA: TGTGCCAGCAGCCCAATTGGCCTATCCCTCGAGCAGTACTTC
D: NA
size: NA
J: TRBJ2-7
V: TRBV28

CDR3: CASHPGQGVSNSPLHF
DNA: TGTGCCAGCCATCCGGGACAGGGAGTGAGTAATTCACCCCTCCACTTT
D: TRBD1
size: once
J: TRBJ1-6
V: TRBV25-1

CDR3: CASSPGPRTSYGYTF
DNA: TGTGCCAGCAGTCCTGGACCGAGAACGAGCTATGGCTACACCTTC
D: NA
size: few
J: TRBJ1-2
V: TRBV12-3/TRBV12-4

CDR3: CASSLLLVDTQYF
DNA: TGTGCCAGCAGCCTCCTTTTGGTAGATACGCAGTATTTT
D: NA
size: NA
J: TRBJ2-3
V: TRBV11-2

CDR3: CASSQRWGGGEPQHF
DNA: TGTGCCAGCAGCCAGCGATGGGGTGGGGGAGAGCCCCAGCATTTT
D: NA
size: few
J: TRBJ1-5
V: TRBV7-2

CDR3: CASSLAREQYF
DNA: TGTGCCAGCAGTCTAGCCCGCGAGCAGTACTTC
D: NA
size: many
J: TRBJ2-7
V: TRBV7-9

CDR3: CASSPPGAEQYF
DNA: TGTGCCAGCAGCCCCCCTGGGGCCGAGCAGTACTTC
D: NA
size: NA
J: TRBJ2-7
V: TRBV7-9

CDR3: CASTVGQTQYF
DNA: TGTGCCAGCACCGTCGGGCAGACCCAGTACTTC
D: NA
size: NA
J: TRBJ2-5
V: TRBV6-1

CDR3: CASSLKGLAGASYEQYF
DNA: TGTGCCAGCAGTTTAAAGGGCCTAGCGGGAGCCTCCTACGAGCAGTACTTC
D: TRBD2
size: NA
J: TRBJ2-7
V: TRBV27

CDR3: CSARGGPGEQYF
DNA: TGCAGTGCTAGAGGAGGCCCCGGGGAGCAGTACTTC
D: NA
size: NA
J: TRBJ2-5
V: TRBV20-1

CDR3: CASSRTLAGGRNEQFF
DNA: TGTGCCAGCAGCCGAACCTTAGCGGGGGGACGCAATGAGCAGTTCTTC
D: TRBD2
size: NA
J: TRBJ2-1
V: TRBV3-1

CDR3: CASSPRLAGGLADTQYF
DNA: TGTGCCAGCAGTCCCCGACTAGCGGGAGGGCTGGCAGATACGCAGTATTTT
D: TRBD2
size: NA
J: TRBJ2-3
V: TRBV7-6

CDR3: CASSLGRVSGSGFRNEQYF
DNA: TGTGCCAGCAGCCTAGGGCGGGTTAGCGGGAGTGGTTTTCGCAATGAGCAGTACTTC
D: TRBD2
size: NA
J: TRBJ2-5
V: TRBV7-2

CDR3: CASSKHREGGYGYTF
DNA: TGTGCCAGCAGCAAACATAGGGAGGGAGGGTATGGCTACACCTTC
D: NA
size: NA
J: TRBJ1-2
V: TRBV21-1

CDR3: CASKFFQDMPVADTQYF
DNA: TGTGCCAGCAAGTTCTTCCAGGACATGCCAGTTGCAGATACGCAGTATTTT
D: NA
size: few
J: TRBJ2-3
V: TRBV5-6

CDR3: CKVPNRGNTEAFF
DNA: TGCAAAGTTCCAAACAGGGGGAACACTGAAGCTTTCTTT
D: TRBD1
size: NA
J: TRBJ1-1
V: TRBV20-1

CDR3: CASIQTEDGLNTEAFF
DNA: TGTGCCAGCATACAAACCGAGGACGGACTGAACACTGAAGCTTTCTTT
D: NA
size: few
J: TRBJ1-1
V: TRBV6-1

CDR3: CAISGTSVGGAQYF
DNA: TGTGCCATCAGCGGGACTAGCGTGGGGGGGGCCCAGTACTTC
D: TRBD2
size: once
J: TRBJ2-5
V: TRBV10-3

CDR3: CAISDHPVLYSYEQYF
DNA: TGTGCCATCAGTGACCACCCGGTACTCTACTCCTACGAGCAGTACTTC
D: NA
size: NA
J: TRBJ2-7
V: TRBV10-3

CDR3: CATQDTSTDTQYF
DNA: TGTGCCACCCAGGACACGAGCACAGATACGCAGTATTTT
D: NA
size: NA
J: TRBJ2-3
V: TRBV24-1